This TCR beta chain was found in a study of radiotherapy plus CTLA-4 blockade in lung cancer. The assay was immunoSEQ multiplex PCR, and TCRdb's table has in-frame clones only and misses some. Of around 80,000 clones listed, roughly four fifths are singletons. Points on this clone: Other nucleotide sequences in the sample specify the same CDR3.

Deletions cut 7 bases from V and 1 base from J, with 14 bases between. The CDR3 spans 14 residues. From germline, CDR1 is SGHNT and CDR2 YYREEE (reference sequence). The V call is TRBV5-4, the J call TRBJ2-5; D is unresolved. Specimen: peripheral blood, collected from a patient treated with radiotherapy plus ipilimumab. The receptor comes from a human donor with non-small cell lung cancer who had stable disease on radiotherapy plus ipilimumab. The CDR3 DNA reads TGTGCCAGCTCCCCCGGGCGCAGCCAAGAGACCCAGTACTTC. This translates into CASSPGRSQETQYF.